This TCR beta chain emerged from a study of blood T cell repertoires in COVID-19. Across the study: The United States, Italy and Spain were the sources of the acute and convalescent COVID-19 samples. The cDNA or gDNA used as material had been derived from T cells, B-cell-depleted T cells, or PBMCs.

Per the original methods: Researchers report that nucleated cell counts were estimated from reference gene primer amplification. Data came from immunoSEQ multiplex PCR; TCRdb stores just in-frame clones and leaves some out. Clone size and V and J calls were adopted from that table, with D and trimming inferred from the DNA. Seen here are about 100,000 clones, 85% observed once, and the top ten hold 13%. In germline, CDR1 is KGHSH, CDR2 LQKENI. The length of the CDR3 is 16 residues. Trimming cost V 3 bases and J 0 bases; bases outside gene matches: 7. This chain links TRBV18 with TRBJ1-1, with TRBD1 matching over 7 bases. Material for sequencing was peripheral blood. This receptor was identified in a human donor in a cohort sampled during active COVID-19. The CDR3 region has the DNA TGTGCCAGCTCACCGCGACAGGGTCTAATGAACACTGAAGCTTTCTTT. Amino acids: CASSPRQGLMNTEAFF.